This T cell receptor (beta chain) was retrieved from a study of shared clonotypes between healthy human individuals. Using immunoSEQ multiplex PCR, the repertoire was profiled, and TCRdb retains in-frame clones only, with some absent. The repertoire holds about 2 million clones, less than 95% seen once, with 0.95% to 1.5% in the top ten. There are 15 residues in the CDR3. Germline-derived CDR1 and CDR2 are MNHNY and SVGAGI (reference sequence). V was clipped by 2 bases and J by 1 base, with 11 bases between them. Whole-study findings and limits: The expectation was that sequencing depth would affect clonotype sharing among donors.

As concerns this clone: What it binds is not known.

CD45RO-negative, CCR7-positively selected cells formed the naive CD8 fraction, excluding terminally differentiated effector memory CD45RA+ cells. All donors were Caucasian adults living in Nashville, Tennessee. This clonotype was sampled from a man in his late teens or twenties in good health. V usage is TRBV6-6 and J usage is TRBJ2-5; TRBD1 might be the D (6 bases). Specimen: naive CD8+ T cells sorted from blood. The CDR3 DNA sequence: TGTGCCAGCAGTTACATAGTGGGGGCCCAAGAGACCCAGTACTTC. Translating gives CASSYIVGAQETQYF.